This entry features one T cell receptor beta chain sequence. The data were obtained in a study of blood T cell repertoires in COVID-19. On the study more broadly: The United States, Italy and Spain were the sources of the acute and convalescent COVID-19 samples. PBMCs, B-cell-depleted T cells, or T cells were the source of the cDNA or gDNA that made up the material.

Per the original methods: Estimates of nucleated cell counts were drawn from the amplification of reference gene primers. Repertoires were generated with immunoSEQ multiplex PCR, while TCRdb's copy carries only in-frame clones and drops some. For V, J and clone size, that table is used; D and trimming come from the DNA. The sample has 300,000 to 400,000 clones; 87% are singletons. The CDR3 totals 15 residues. In germline, CDR1 is MNHEY, CDR2 SVGAGI. J was trimmed by 4 bases and V by 9 bases; bases with no gene match: 10. Those enrolled in Seattle joined during active infection and were followed longitudinally afterward.

The source of this sequence is a woman aged 45-65 years with COVID-19, enrolled during active disease. The sequenced material came from peripheral blood. This chain connects TRBV6-5 to TRBJ2-2; TRBD1 agrees at 8 bases. The CDR3 DNA reads as TGTGCCAGTACCCAGGGGGCCCTACTCACCGGGGAGCTGTTTTTT. The encoded protein is CASTQGALLTGELFF.